Listed below are T cell receptor beta chains from one sample, sequenced in a study of T-cell reconstitution after alpha-beta-depleted transplantation in children. Using its own MiXCR run on the PCR reads, TCRdb lists one record per CDR3 protein. The sample lists more than 400,000 distinct CDR3 sequences, more than 9.5% occurring once. Material: PBMCs, mostly from graft donor cells, obtained 180 days after TCRalphabeta/CD19-depleted stem cell transplant. The receptors derive from a female patient between 2 and 15 years old who had a stem cell transplant for aplastic anemia, so the T cells may come from the graft donor. The CDR3 runs from the conserved cysteine through the conserved F or W. Each record gives: clone size, D gene, V gene, J gene, CDR3 protein, CDR3 DNA. The D gene is left open where the match is weak. Clone size is stated in some rows and not others, as once, few, many or a class when expanded.

.,.,TRBV4-3,TRBJ2-2,CASSQDGGGRVGGGELFF,TGCGCCAGCAGCCAAGATGGGGGCGGGAGAGTAGGCGGCGGGGAGCTGTTTTTT
many,.,TRBV5-1,TRBJ2-7,CASSPGLGGYEQYF,TGCGCCAGCAGCCCCGGACTGGGCGGGTACGAGCAGTACTTC
many,TRBD2,TRBV29-1,TRBJ2-7,CSVAGLPSGSYEQYF,TGCAGCGTTGCAGGCTTGCCTAGCGGATCCTACGAGCAGTACTTC
few,.,TRBV29-1,TRBJ1-2,CSVGFSVGGNYGYTF,TGCAGCGTTGGATTCTCCGTCGGAGGTAACTATGGCTACACCTTC
.,.,TRBV6-5,TRBJ2-1,CASSYLALPGEQFF,TGTGCCAGCAGTTACTTGGCTCTTCCGGGGGAGCAGTTCTTC
many,.,TRBV7-2,TRBJ2-1,CASSFATGPYNEQFF,TGTGCCAGCAGCTTCGCTACCGGGCCCTACAATGAGCAGTTCTTC
many,.,TRBV29-1,TRBJ1-5,CSVADGNSNQPQHF,TGCAGCGTAGCAGACGGGAATAGCAATCAGCCCCAGCATTTT
few,.,TRBV3-1,TRBJ2-5,CASSQDGWMQETQYF,TGTGCCAGCAGCCAAGACGGTTGGATGCAAGAGACCCAGTACTTC
.,TRBD2,TRBV4-1,TRBJ2-1,CASSQDRSSGSRGNEQFF,TGCGCCAGCAGCCAAGATCGGTCTAGCGGGAGTAGAGGTAATGAGCAGTTCTTC
few,.,TRBV5-5,TRBJ2-7,CASTPDKGPYEQYF,TGTGCCAGCACCCCTGACAAGGGCCCCTACGAGCAGTACTTC
.,TRBD1,TRBV19,TRBJ2-3,CASSIGTGTDTQYF,TGTGCCAGTAGTATCGGGACAGGCACAGATACGCAGTATTTT
.,.,TRBV14,TRBJ1-1,CASSRGYAEAFF,TGTGCCAGCAGCCGGGGGTACGCTGAAGCTTTCTTT
many,TRBD1,TRBV7-2,TRBJ1-3,CASSFGQGAAGNTIYF,TGTGCCAGCAGCTTCGGACAGGGGGCAGCTGGAAACACCATATATTTT
few,.,TRBV20-1,TRBJ1-1,CSGAANTEAFF,TGCAGCGGGGCGGCGAACACTGAAGCTTTCTTT
few,.,TRBV7-6,TRBJ2-3,CASSHKTQYGTDTQYF,TGTGCCAGCAGCCACAAGACCCAGTATGGCACAGATACGCAGTATTTT
.,TRBD2,TRBV7-9,TRBJ2-7,CASSPAGGAGEQYF,TGTGCCAGCAGCCCGGCGGGGGGGGCAGGAGAGCAGTACTTC
.,TRBD1,TRBV7-9,TRBJ2-1,CAGSLAQGANEQFF,TGTGCCGGCAGCTTAGCGCAGGGGGCAAATGAGCAGTTCTTC
.,TRBD1,TRBV12-3/TRBV12-4,TRBJ1-1,CASSFDRGVYTEAFF,TGTGCCAGCAGTTTCGACAGGGGGGTCTACACTGAAGCTTTCTTT
few,TRBD1,TRBV30,TRBJ1-5,CAWSVRQGQPQHF,TGTGCCTGGAGTGTACGACAGGGTCAGCCCCAGCATTTT
few,.,TRBV5-6,TRBJ1-5,CASSWAGALGNQPQHF,TGTGCCAGCAGCTGGGCGGGGGCGTTGGGCAATCAGCCCCAGCATTTT
.,.,TRBV10-3,TRBJ2-1,CAISVQSQNEQFF,TGTGCCATCAGTGTTCAGTCTCAAAATGAGCAGTTCTTC
.,.,TRBV7-9,TRBJ1-5,CASSLAAGFGNQPQHF,TGTGCCAGCAGCTTAGCGGCCGGGTTCGGCAATCAGCCCCAGCATTTT
many,TRBD2,TRBV29-1,TRBJ2-5,CSVEGLAGGVTQYF,TGCAGCGTTGAGGGACTAGCGGGAGGTGTGACCCAGTACTTC
.,TRBD1,TRBV28,TRBJ2-7,CASSRPGTGKYEQYF,TGTGCCAGCAGTCGCCCCGGGACAGGCAAGTACGAGCAGTACTTC
.,.,TRBV20-1,TRBJ2-3,CSPAASTDTQYF,TGCAGCCCCGCGGCTAGCACAGATACGCAGTATTTT
few,.,TRBV12-3/TRBV12-4,TRBJ1-4,CASSLRVGGEKLFF,TGTGCCAGCAGTCTGAGGGTGGGAGGTGAAAAACTGTTTTTT
many,.,TRBV7-2,TRBJ2-5,CASSLVYGHPQYF,TGTGCCAGCAGCTTAGTTTACGGACACCCCCAGTACTTC
few,.,TRBV7-3,TRBJ2-2,CASSGSNTGELFF,TGTGCCAGCAGTGGGTCGAACACCGGGGAGCTGTTTTTT
.,.,TRBV6-5,TRBJ1-1,CASSNNRARNTEAFF,TGTGCCAGCAGTAACAACAGGGCTAGGAACACTGAAGCTTTCTTT
few,TRBD2,TRBV9,TRBJ2-1,CASSLTSGRASGEQFF,TGTGCCAGCAGCCTTACTAGCGGGAGGGCCTCAGGGGAGCAGTTCTTC
few,.,TRBV9,TRBJ2-3,CASSLPRDTQYF,TGTGCCAGCAGCTTACCCCGAGATACGCAGTATTTT
few,.,TRBV6-2/TRBV6-3,TRBJ1-5,CASSYGTYRDQPQHF,TGTGCCAGCAGTTACGGTACGTACAGAGATCAGCCCCAGCATTTT
few,TRBD1,TRBV28,TRBJ2-5,CASSPLGQAQETQYF,TGTGCCAGCAGCCCCCTCGGACAGGCCCAAGAGACCCAGTACTTC
.,TRBD2,TRBV20-1,TRBJ2-2,CSARDWTSGSGSNTGELFF,TGCAGTGCTAGAGATTGGACTAGCGGGAGCGGGTCGAACACCGGGGAGCTGTTTTTT
few,.,TRBV4-3,TRBJ2-3,CASSHKTGDTQYF,TGCGCCAGCAGCCATAAAACGGGGGATACGCAGTATTTT
.,TRBD1,TRBV4-3,TRBJ2-1,CASSPRGTASYNEQFF,TGCGCCAGCAGCCCCCGAGGGACAGCGTCCTACAATGAGCAGTTCTTC
few,TRBD1,TRBV6-5,TRBJ2-7,CASSYRSPDRNEQYF,TGTGCCAGCAGTTACCGTAGCCCGGACAGGAACGAGCAGTACTTC
many,.,TRBV15,TRBJ2-6,CATSSNWISGANVLTF,TGTGCCACCAGCAGTAACTGGATCTCTGGGGCCAACGTCCTGACTTTC
.,.,TRBV9,TRBJ2-7,CASSGRVAEAYEQYF,TGTGCCAGCAGCGGGCGGGTAGCGGAAGCCTACGAGCAGTACTTC
.,.,TRBV4-2,TRBJ2-1,CASSHQDGSSYNEQFF,TGTGCCAGCAGCCATCAGGACGGGAGTTCATACAATGAGCAGTTCTTC
few,TRBD2,TRBV2,TRBJ2-2,CASLMGTSGAGELFF,TGTGCCAGCCTGATGGGGACTAGCGGAGCCGGGGAGCTGTTTTTT
few,.,TRBV20-1,TRBJ2-5,CSARGLAGETQYF,TGCAGTGCTAGGGGTCTAGCTGGGGAGACCCAGTACTTC
.,TRBD1,TRBV6-2/TRBV6-3,TRBJ2-5,CASSYGTGVRETQYF,TGTGCCAGCAGTTACGGGACAGGGGTGCGAGAGACCCAGTACTTC